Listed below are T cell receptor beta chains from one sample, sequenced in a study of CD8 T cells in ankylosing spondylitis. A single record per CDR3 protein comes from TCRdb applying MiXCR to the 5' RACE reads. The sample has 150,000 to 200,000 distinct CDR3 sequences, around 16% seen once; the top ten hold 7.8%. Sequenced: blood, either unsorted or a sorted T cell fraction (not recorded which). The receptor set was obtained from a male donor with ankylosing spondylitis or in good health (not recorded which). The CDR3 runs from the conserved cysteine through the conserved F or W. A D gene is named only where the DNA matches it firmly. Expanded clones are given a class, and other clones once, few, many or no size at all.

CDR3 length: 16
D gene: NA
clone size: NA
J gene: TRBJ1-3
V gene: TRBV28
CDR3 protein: CASSFPSTAPGNTIYF
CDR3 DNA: TGTGCCAGCAGTTTCCCCTCGACAGCTCCTGGAAACACCATATATTTT

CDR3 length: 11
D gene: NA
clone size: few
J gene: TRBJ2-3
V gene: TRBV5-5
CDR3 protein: CASSFETTQYF
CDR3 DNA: TGTGCCAGCAGCTTTGAGACTACGCAGTATTTT

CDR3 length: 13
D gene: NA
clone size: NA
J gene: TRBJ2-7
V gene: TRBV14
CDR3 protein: CASRQGGNYEQYF
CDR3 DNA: TGTGCCAGCAGACAGGGGGGGAACTACGAGCAGTACTTC

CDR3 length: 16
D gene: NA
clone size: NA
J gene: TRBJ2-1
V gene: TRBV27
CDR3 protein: CASSKGTAGRYNEQFF
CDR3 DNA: TGTGCCAGCAGTAAAGGGACGGCAGGGCGATACAATGAGCAGTTCTTC

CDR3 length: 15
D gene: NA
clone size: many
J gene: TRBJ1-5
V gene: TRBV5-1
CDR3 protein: CASRSGPRSNQPQHF
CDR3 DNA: TGCGCCAGCCGGTCGGGACCCCGGAGCAATCAGCCCCAGCATTTT

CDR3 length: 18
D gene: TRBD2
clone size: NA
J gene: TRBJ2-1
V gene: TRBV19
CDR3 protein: CASSMTSGSKGPYNEQFF
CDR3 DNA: TGTGCCAGTAGTATGACTAGCGGGAGTAAGGGGCCCTACAATGAGCAGTTCTTC

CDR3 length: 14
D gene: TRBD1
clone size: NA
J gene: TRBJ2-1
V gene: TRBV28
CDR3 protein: CAIGQGAFYNEQFF
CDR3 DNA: TGTGCCATCGGACAGGGGGCCTTTTACAATGAGCAGTTCTTC

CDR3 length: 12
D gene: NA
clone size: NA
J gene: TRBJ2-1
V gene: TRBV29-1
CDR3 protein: CSVDHRAHEQFF
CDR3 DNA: TGCAGCGTTGATCACAGGGCACATGAGCAGTTCTTC

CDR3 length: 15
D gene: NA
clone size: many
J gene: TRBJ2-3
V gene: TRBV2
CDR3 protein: CARDSPSANTDTQYF
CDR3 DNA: TGTGCCAGGGACTCCCCTAGCGCAAACACAGATACGCAGTATTTT

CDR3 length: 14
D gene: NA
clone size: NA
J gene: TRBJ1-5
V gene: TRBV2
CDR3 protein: CASSFDRSNQPQHF
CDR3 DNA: TGTGCCAGCAGTTTCGACAGGAGCAATCAGCCCCAGCATTTT

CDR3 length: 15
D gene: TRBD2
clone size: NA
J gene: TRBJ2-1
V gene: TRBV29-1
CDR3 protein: CSVSKAGIGYNEQFF
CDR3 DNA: TGCAGCGTCTCAAAAGCGGGAATCGGGTACAATGAGCAGTTCTTC

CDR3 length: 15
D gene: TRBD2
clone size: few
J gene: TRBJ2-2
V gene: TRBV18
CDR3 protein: CASSLREAYTGELFF
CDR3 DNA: TGTGCCAGCTCACTACGGGAGGCCTACACCGGGGAGCTGTTTTTT

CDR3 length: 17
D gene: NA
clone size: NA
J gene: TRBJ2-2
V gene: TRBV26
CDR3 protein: CASSKGQHMSNTGELFF
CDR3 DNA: TGTGCCAGCTCAAAAGGACAGCATATGTCGAACACCGGGGAGCTGTTTTTT

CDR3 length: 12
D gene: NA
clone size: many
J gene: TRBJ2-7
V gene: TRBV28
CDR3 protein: CASSPGFYEQYF
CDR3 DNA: TGTGCCAGCAGTCCAGGTTTCTACGAGCAGTACTTC

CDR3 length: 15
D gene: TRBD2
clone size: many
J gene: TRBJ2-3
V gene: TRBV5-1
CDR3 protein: CASSLSREGTDTQYF
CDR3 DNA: TGCGCCAGCAGCTTGTCCCGGGAGGGCACAGATACGCAGTATTTT

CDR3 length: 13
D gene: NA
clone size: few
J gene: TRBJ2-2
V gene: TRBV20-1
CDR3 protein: CSARPGNTGELFF
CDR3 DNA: TGCAGTGCTAGGCCGGGGAACACCGGGGAGCTGTTTTTT

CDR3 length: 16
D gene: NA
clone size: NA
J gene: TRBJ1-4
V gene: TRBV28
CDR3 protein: CASSTDQGTANEKLFF
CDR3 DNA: TGTGCCAGCAGTACAGACCAGGGTACGGCTAATGAAAAACTGTTTTTT

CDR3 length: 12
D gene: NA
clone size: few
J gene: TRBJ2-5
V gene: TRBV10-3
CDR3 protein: CAVAEYQETQYF
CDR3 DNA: TGTGCCGTCGCGGAATATCAAGAGACCCAGTACTTC

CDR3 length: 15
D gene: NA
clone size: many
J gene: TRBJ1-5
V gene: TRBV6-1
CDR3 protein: CASSDGQISNQPQHF
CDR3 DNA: TGTGCCAGCAGTGACGGGCAGATTAGCAATCAGCCCCAGCATTTT

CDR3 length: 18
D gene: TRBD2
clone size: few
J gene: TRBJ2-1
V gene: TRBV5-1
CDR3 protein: CASSPTSGTSASYNEQFF
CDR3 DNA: TGCGCCAGCAGCCCAACTTCCGGGACTAGCGCCTCCTACAATGAGCAGTTCTTC

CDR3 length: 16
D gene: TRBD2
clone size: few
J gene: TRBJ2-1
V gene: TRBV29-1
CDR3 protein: CSVYGATSGRTSEQFF
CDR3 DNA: TGCAGCGTTTACGGCGCGACTAGCGGGAGAACCAGTGAGCAGTTCTTC

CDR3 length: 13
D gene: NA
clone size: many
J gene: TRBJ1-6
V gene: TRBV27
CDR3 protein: CASSLAENSPLHF
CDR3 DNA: TGTGCCAGCAGTTTGGCAGAGAATTCACCCCTCCACTTT

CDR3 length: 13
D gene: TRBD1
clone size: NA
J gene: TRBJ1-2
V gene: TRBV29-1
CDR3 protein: CSVPTPRGAGYTF
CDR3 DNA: TGCAGCGTCCCAACCCCCAGGGGGGCGGGCTACACCTTC

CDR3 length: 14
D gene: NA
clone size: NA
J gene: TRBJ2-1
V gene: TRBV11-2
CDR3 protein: CASNEWGGWHEQFF
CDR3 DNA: TGTGCCAGCAATGAATGGGGCGGTTGGCATGAGCAGTTCTTC

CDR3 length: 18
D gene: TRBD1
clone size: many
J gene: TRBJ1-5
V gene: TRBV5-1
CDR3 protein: CASSPTGTGKGNNQPQHF
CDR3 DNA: TGCGCCAGCAGCCCCACCGGGACAGGGAAGGGGAACAATCAGCCCCAGCATTTT

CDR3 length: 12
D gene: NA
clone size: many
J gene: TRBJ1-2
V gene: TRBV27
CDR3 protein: CASRDPGHGYTF
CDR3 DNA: TGTGCCAGCAGAGACCCAGGGCACGGCTACACCTTC

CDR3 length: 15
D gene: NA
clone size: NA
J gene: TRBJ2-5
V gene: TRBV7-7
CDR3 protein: CASSFSTGEAETQYF
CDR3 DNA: TGTGCCAGCAGCTTCTCCACAGGGGAGGCGGAGACCCAGTACTTC

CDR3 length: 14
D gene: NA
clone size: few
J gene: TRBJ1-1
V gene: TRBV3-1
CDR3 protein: CASSQDLRIAEAFF
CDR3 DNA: TGTGCCAGCAGCCAAGATTTAAGGATAGCTGAAGCTTTCTTT

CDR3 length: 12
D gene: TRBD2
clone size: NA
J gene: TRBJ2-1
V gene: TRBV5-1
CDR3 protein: CASSLSAGEGFF
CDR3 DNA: TGCGCCAGCAGCTTGTCGGCGGGAGAGGGGTTCTTC

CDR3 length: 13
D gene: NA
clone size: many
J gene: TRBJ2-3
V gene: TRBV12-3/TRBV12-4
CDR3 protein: CASSRQGTDTQYF
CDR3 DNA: TGTGCCAGCAGCCGGCAAGGCACAGATACGCAGTATTTT

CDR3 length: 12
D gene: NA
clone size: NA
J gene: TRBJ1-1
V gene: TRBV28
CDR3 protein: CASSRTVADAFF
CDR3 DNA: TGTGCCAGCAGTAGGACTGTAGCGGACGCTTTCTTT

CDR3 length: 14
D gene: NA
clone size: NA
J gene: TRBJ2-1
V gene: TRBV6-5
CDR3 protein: CASSYTNLGVEQFF
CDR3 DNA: TGTGCCAGCAGTTACACTAACCTGGGGGTTGAGCAGTTCTTC

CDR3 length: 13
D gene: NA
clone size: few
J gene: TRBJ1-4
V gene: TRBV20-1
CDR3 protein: CSASSPRSEKLFF
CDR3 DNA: TGCAGTGCTAGTAGTCCTAGAAGTGAAAAACTGTTTTTT

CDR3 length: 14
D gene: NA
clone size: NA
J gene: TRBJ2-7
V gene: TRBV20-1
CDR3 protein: CSATYGGMSYEQYF
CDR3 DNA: TGCAGTGCTACCTACGGTGGGATGAGCTACGAGCAGTACTTC

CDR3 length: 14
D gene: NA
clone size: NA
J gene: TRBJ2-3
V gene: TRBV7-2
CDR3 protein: CASSLALARHTQYF
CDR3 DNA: TGTGCCAGCAGCTTAGCGCTGGCTCGACATACGCAGTATTTT

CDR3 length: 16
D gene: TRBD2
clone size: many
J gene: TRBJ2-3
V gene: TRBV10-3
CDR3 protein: CAISDGLAGGSDTQYF
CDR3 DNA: TGTGCCATCAGTGATGGACTAGCGGGAGGGTCAGATACGCAGTATTTT

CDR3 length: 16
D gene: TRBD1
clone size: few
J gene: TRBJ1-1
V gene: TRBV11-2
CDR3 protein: CASSKRTGVDYTEAFF
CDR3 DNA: TGTGCCAGCAGCAAACGGACAGGGGTCGATTACACTGAAGCTTTCTTT

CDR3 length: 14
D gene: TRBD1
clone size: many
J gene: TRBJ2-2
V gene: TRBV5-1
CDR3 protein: CASSWTGRSGELFF
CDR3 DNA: TGCGCCAGCAGCTGGACAGGGCGGTCCGGGGAGCTGTTTTTT

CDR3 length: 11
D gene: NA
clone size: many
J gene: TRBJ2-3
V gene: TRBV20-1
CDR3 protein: CSAGSTDTQYF
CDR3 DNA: TGCAGTGCGGGCAGCACAGATACGCAGTATTTT

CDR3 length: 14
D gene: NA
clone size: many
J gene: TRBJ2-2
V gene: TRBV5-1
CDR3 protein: CASSYLSSAGELFF
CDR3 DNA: TGCGCCAGCAGCTACCTATCTAGCGCCGGGGAGCTGTTTTTT

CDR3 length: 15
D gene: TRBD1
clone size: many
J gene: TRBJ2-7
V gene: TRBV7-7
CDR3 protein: CASSLGTGISYEQYF
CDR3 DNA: TGTGCCAGCAGCTTAGGGACAGGGATCTCCTACGAGCAGTACTTC

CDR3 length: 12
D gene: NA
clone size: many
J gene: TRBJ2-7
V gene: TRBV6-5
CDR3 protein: CASSAIPYEQYF
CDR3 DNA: TGTGCCAGCAGTGCCATCCCCTACGAGCAGTACTTC

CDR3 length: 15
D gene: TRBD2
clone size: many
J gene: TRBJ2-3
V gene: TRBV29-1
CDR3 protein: CSVATSGRAGDTQYF
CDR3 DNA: TGCAGCGTCGCCACTAGCGGGAGGGCCGGGGATACGCAGTATTTT

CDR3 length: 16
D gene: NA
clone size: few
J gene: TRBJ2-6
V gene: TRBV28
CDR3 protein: CASSGTRGSGANVLTF
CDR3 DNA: TGTGCCAGCTCCGGGACAAGAGGCTCTGGGGCCAACGTCCTGACTTTC

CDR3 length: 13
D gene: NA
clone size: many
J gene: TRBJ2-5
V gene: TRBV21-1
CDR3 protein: CASSSTVQETQYF
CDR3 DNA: TGTGCCAGCAGCAGCACAGTCCAAGAGACCCAGTACTTC

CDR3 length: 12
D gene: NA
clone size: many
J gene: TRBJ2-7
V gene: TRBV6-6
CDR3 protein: CASAGSSYEQYF
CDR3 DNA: TGTGCCAGCGCCGGGAGCTCCTACGAGCAGTACTTC

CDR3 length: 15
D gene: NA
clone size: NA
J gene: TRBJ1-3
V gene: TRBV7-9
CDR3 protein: CASSLGQGSGNTIYF
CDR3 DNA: TGTGCCAGCAGCTTAGGGCAGGGGTCCGGAAACACCATATATTTT

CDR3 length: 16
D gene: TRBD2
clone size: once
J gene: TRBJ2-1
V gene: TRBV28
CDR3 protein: CASTETSGSSYNEQFF
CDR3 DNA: TGTGCCAGCACCGAAACTAGCGGCTCCTCCTACAATGAGCAGTTCTTC

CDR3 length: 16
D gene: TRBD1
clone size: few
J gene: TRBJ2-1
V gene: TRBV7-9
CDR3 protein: CASSSTGQGNYNEQFF
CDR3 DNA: TGTGCCAGCAGCTCCACCGGACAGGGAAACTACAATGAGCAGTTCTTC

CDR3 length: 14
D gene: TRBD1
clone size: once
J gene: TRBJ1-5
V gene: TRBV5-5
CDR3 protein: CASSFAGGDQPQHF
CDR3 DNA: TGTGCCAGCAGCTTTGCAGGGGGCGATCAGCCCCAGCATTTT

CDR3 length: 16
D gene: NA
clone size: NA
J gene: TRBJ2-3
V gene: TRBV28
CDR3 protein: CASSPGGWGWTDTQYF
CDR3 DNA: TGTGCCAGCAGTCCCGGGGGCTGGGGTTGGACAGATACGCAGTATTTT

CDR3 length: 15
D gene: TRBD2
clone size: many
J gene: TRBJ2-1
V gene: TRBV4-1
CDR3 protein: CASSQAVGRANEQFF
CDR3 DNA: TGCGCCAGCAGCCAAGCAGTCGGGAGGGCCAATGAGCAGTTCTTC

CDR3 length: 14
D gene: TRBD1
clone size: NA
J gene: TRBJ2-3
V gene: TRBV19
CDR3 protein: CASSMDRVTDTQYF
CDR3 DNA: TGTGCCAGTAGTATGGACAGGGTAACAGATACGCAGTATTTT

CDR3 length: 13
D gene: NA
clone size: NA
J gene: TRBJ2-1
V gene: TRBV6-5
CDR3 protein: CASSYAGYNEQFF
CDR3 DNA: TGTGCCAGCAGTTACGCGGGATACAATGAGCAGTTCTTC